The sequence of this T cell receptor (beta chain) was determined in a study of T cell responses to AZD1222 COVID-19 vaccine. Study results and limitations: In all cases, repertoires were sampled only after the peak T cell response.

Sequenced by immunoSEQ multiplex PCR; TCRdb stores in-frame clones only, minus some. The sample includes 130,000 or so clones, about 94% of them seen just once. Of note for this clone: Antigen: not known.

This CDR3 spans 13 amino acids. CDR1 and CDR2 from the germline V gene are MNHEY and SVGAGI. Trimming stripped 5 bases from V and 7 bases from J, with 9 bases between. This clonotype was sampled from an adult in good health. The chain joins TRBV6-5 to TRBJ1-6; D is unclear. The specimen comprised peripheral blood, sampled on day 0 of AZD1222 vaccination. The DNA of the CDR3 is TGTGCCAGCAGTAACGGGGAGAATTCACCCCTCCACTTT. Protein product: CASSNGENSPLHF.